This record concerns one T cell receptor beta chain sequence. This receptor's antigen is unknown. The record has no base qualities; no much larger clone is one base away. These data are taken from a study of CD4 T cells in relation to SARS-CoV-2 and coronaviruses (dated by TCRdb to about 2021). For the wider study: The ViraFEST assay cultured PBMCs with antigen for under 11 days, then sequenced TCR beta CDR3s to find antigen-specific clonal expansions. A median age of about 36 years, with a range of roughly 21 to 75 years, was recorded for the full convalescent cohort of some 12 patients. Using patient-derived lymphoblastoid cell lines, the shared crossreactive spike epitopes were mapped to their HLA restriction. Among the roughly twelve convalescent patients, 8 males and 4 females were included, and two of the subjects were Hispanic. The Adaptive Biotechnologies TCR-sequencing kit was used to sequence samples from three pre-COVID donors and the naive versus memory experiments, while other data came from Illumina-based sequencing. Memory CD4+ T cell crossreactivity between SARS-CoV-2 and common cold coronavirus spike proteins was assessed at the TCR clonotype level in the study. A different, Illumina-based TCR-beta assay was used to sequence expansion assays from other donors in the study.

The paper as a whole reports these results and caveats: Memory CD4+ clonotypes crossrecognizing SARS-CoV-2 and at least one common cold coronavirus spike were found in approximately 65% of donors. Sequencing naive versus memory cells indicated that the assay picks up memory recall responses, not primary responses primed during culture. Significantly weaker SARS-CoV-2-driven expansion was shown by crossreactive clones than by monoreactive clones, consistent with antigenic imprinting. Crossreactivity analysis was centred on spike protein, so crossreactivity against other viral proteins was not assessed. Small numbers of patients and of tested TCRs were a limitation of the study. Because no donor provided both pre-pandemic and post-infection samples, tracing the source of pre-existing responses was limited.

To separate naive from memory CD4+ T cells, cryopreserved PBMCs first underwent CD4 enrichment and then EasySep naive CD4+ T cell enrichment. For about eleven days, sorted naive or memory CD4+ T cells (roughly 98,000) were cultured at a 1:1 ratio with T cell-depleted PBMCs and CEF peptides. Triplicate replicate wells were generally used for each peptide culture condition. PBMCs were isolated from leukapheresis product or whole blood by Ficoll-Paque PLUS gradient centrifugation. PBMCs were either cryopreserved at -140 degrees C or used fresh in the expansion assay. The QIAamp Micro DNA Kit was used to extract genomic DNA from the CD4+ T cells. CEF-cultured naive and memory CD4+ T cell DNA received survey-level immunoSEQ TCR-beta sequencing. The source study handled its data this way. During preprocessing, nonproductive sequences were discarded, as were any CDR3s that did not begin with C, did not end with F or W, or were shorter than 7 amino acids. Antigen-specific clonotypes were called with the MANAFEST web app, based on expansion relative to reference and other culture wells. A clone counted as positive if significantly expanded in 2 of 3 replicate wells versus the reference culture at FDR below 0.05. For a clone to be considered positive, significant expansion relative to all other tandem wells and an odds ratio above 5 were also required. Cultured and uncultured naive and memory CD4+ repertoires were searched for previously identified spike- and CEF-reactive CDR3s. CDR3 homology was quantified as pairwise Levenshtein distance, calculated with the stringdist R package after three terminal residues were trimmed from each end. TCRdb re-hosts the immuneACCESS table, in-frame sequences only. Its copies lack some clones; in the studies checked, an unresolved V gene accounts for under half of them, and the cause for the rest is not known. Clonal size and the V and J genes are those of that table, whereas D and trimming came from the DNA. The sample profile shows about 36,000 clones; just over 75% of them were found once. The ten most abundant clones make up roughly 3% of the sample.

The CDR3 measures 14 amino acids from cysteine to phenylalanine. This entry keeps only the CDR3 DNA: 42 bases, framed from base 1. The germline ends are 9 bases apart after V is trimmed by 3 bases and J by 1 base. Reading the germline V gene (reference sequence) gives CDR1 LNHNV and CDR2 YYDKDF. Specimen: memory CD4+ T cells from PBMCs, cultured in vitro. This specimen's cell subset or site label, interpreted: memory (non-naive) CD4+ T cells. The chain is assembled from TRBV15 and TRBJ2-5, and perhaps TRBD1 as D gene, on 6 matching bases. The sequence was obtained from an adult with COVID-19. CDR3 protein: CATSSRGRQETQYF. The sequenced DNA: TGTGCCACCAGCAGCAGGGGACGCCAAGAGACCCAGTACTTC.